The 2 T cell receptor gamma chains listed next were all sequenced from one sample in a study of gamma delta lymphoproliferative disorders and STAT genes. The receptor sequences were amplified from genomic DNA of peripheral blood mononuclear cells. TCRdb re-identified clones in the multiplex PCR reads via CATT. The table shows roughly 2,200 gamma-chain clones, with 9.8% occurring only once. Specimen: blood. The receptors shown here come from a human donor with gamma-delta T-cell large granular lymphocyte leukemia.

In its sample, this clone is medium-sized. The chain links TRGV11 to TRGJ1 or TRGJ2. TCRdb lists no J gene, so it was determined here by aligning the DNA to germline. TRGV11 is marked as an open reading frame, function uncertain. This CDR3 comprises 15 residues. V shed 0 bases, J shed 6 bases, and the junction held 8 bases outside the gene matches. CDR3: CACWIRHVCGYKKLF. CDR3 coding DNA: TGTGCCTGCTGGATTAGGCACGTTTGCGGTTATAAGAAACTCTTT.

This clone has just a few counts. The chain recombines TRGV5 with TRGJ1 or TRGJ2. No J gene was available from TCRdb, and it was assigned here by a germline match of the DNA. CDR1 is VINAFY, CDR2 YDVSNSKD, per germline. V lost 2 bases and J lost 2; bases outside the gene matches: 3. This CDR3 comprises 13 residues. Written as DNA, the CDR3 is TGTGCCACCTGGGACACTGATTATTATAAGAAACTCTTT. Translated, it gives CATWDTDYYKKLF.